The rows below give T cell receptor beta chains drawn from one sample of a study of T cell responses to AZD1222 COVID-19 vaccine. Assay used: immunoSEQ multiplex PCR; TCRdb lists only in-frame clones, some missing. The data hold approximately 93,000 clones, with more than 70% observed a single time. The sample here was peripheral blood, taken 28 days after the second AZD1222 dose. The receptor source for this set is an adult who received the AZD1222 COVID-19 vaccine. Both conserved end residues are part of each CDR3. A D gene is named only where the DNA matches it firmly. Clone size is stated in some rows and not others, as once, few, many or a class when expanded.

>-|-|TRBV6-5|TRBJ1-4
TGTGCCAGCAGTTACTCGACCGGGAATGAAAAACTGTTTTTT
CASSYSTGNEKLFF
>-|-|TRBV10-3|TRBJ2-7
TGTGCCATCAGTGGCCCTAGATGGGTGGGGGACGATACCTACGAGCAGTACTTC
CAISGPRWVGDDTYEQYF
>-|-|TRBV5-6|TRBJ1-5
TGTGCCAGCAGCTTGGGGAACCCGAATCAGCCCCAGCATTTT
CASSLGNPNQPQHF
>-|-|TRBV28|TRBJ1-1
TGTGCCAGCACCTTAGGAGGCACTGAAGCTTTCTTT
CASTLGGTEAFF
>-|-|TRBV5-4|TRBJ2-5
TGTGCCAGCAGCTTGGCCCCTGGGTATGCTTCCCAAGAGACCCAGTACTTC
CASSLAPGYASQETQYF
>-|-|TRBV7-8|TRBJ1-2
TGTGCCAGCAGCTTGGGGGGACACACTAACTATGGCTACACCTTC
CASSLGGHTNYGYTF
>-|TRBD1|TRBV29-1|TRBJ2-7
TGCAGCGTTGAAGTCCCCGGGACAGGGGGGACGTGGGAGCAGTACTTC
CSVEVPGTGGTWEQYF
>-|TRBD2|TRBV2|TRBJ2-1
TGTGCCAGCAGCCCTTTAGGGGAGCGGGGATACAATGAGCAGTTCTTC
CASSPLGERGYNEQFF
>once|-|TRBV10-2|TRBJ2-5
TGCGCCAGCACCGGAGGGGGGGTAGAGACCCAGTACTTC
CASTGGGVETQYF
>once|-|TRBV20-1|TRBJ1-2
TGCAGTGCGGAGGGTCAGGGCTACACCTTC
CSAEGQGYTF
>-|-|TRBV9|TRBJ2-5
TGTGCCAGCAGCGAGGGGCTAGCGCTGGGTAGTGGAGAGACCCAGTACTTC
CASSEGLALGSGETQYF
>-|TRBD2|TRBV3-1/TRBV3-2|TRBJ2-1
TGTGCCAGCAGCCAATCGGGACTAGCGGGGAGTAATGAGCAGTTCTTC
CASSQSGLAGSNEQFF
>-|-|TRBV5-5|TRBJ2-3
TGTGCCAGCAGCAAAACGTCGACAGGAGATACGCAGTATTTT
CASSKTSTGDTQYF
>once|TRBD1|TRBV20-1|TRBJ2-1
TGCAGTGCTAGTTACGGGACAGGGGGCAATGAGCAGTTCTTC
CSASYGTGGNEQFF
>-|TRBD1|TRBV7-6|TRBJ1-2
TGTGCCAGCAGCTCTACAGGGGGCAGGTTCTATGGCTACACCTTC
CASSSTGGRFYGYTF
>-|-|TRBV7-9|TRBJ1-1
TGTGCCAGCAGCTTAACCCAGGTGCGGGCTGAAGCTTTCTTT
CASSLTQVRAEAFF
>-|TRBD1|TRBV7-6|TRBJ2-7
TGTGCCAGCAGCCCGCAAACGGACAGGGTGAACCACGAGCAGTACTTC
CASSPQTDRVNHEQYF
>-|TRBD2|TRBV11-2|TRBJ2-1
TGTGCCAGCAGCCAACAGAAGGGACTAGCCTTGGACAATGAGCAGTTCTTC
CASSQQKGLALDNEQFF
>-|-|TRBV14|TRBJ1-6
TGTGCCAGCAGCCAGTTAGGTATCGGGTCCTCCCTCCACTTT
CASSQLGIGSSLHF
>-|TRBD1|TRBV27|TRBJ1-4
TGTGCCACGGGCGACAGGGGTCCCTATGAAAAACTGTTTTTT
CATGDRGPYEKLFF
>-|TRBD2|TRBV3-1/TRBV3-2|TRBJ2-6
TGTGCCAGCAGCCTGGCGGGACTAGCTTTCTCTGGGGCCAACGTCCTGACTTTC
CASSLAGLAFSGANVLTF
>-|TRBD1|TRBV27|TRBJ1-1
TGTGCCAGCAGTTTTAGGTCAGGGGGGTCGGCTTTCTTT
CASSFRSGGSAFF
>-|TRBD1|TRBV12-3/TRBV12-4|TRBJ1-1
TGTGCCAGCAGTTTAGCGGGACAGCTTGAAGCTTTCTTT
CASSLAGQLEAFF